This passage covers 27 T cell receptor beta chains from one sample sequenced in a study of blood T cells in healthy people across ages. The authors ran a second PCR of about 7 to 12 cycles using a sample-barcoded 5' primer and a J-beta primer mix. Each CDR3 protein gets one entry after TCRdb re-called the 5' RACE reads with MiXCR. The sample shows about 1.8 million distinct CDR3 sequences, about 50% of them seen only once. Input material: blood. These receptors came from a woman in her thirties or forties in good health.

CDR3 DNA sequence: TGTGCCAGCTCACCACTGGTATCCTACAATGAGCAGTTCTTC. Translation gives CASSPLVSYNEQFF. V is TRBV18 and J is TRBJ2-1; D gene ambiguous. With 1 base removed from V and 1 base from J, the gap between germline ends came to 5 bases. Germline CDR1 KGHSH, CDR2 LQKENI. This CDR3 comprises 14 residues. The full variable domain, in which reference TRBV18 and TRBJ2-1 provide the parts outside the CDR3, is NAGVMQNPRHLVRRRGQEARLRCSPMKGHSHVYWYRQLPEEGLKFMVYLQKENIIDESGMPKERFSAEFPKEGPSILRIQQVVRGDSAAYFCASSPLVSYNEQFFGPGTRLTVL.

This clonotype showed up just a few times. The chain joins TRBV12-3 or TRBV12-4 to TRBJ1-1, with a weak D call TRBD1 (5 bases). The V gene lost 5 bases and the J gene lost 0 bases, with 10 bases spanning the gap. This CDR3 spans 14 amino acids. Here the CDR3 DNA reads TGTGCCAGCAGTGAAGGGGCTATGAACACTGAAGCTTTCTTT. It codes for CASSEGAMNTEAFF.

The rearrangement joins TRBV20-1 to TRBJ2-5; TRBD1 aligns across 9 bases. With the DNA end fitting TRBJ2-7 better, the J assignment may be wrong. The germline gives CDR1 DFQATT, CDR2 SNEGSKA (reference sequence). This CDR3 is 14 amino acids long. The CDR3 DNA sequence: TGCAGTGCTAGAGAGGGGACAGGGACGTACGAGCAGTACTTC. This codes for CSAREGTGTYEQYF.

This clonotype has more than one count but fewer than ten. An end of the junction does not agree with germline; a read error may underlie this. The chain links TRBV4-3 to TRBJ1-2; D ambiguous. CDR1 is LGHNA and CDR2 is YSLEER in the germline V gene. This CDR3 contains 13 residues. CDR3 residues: CASSQERSRGYTF. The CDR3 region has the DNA TGCGCTAGCAGCCAAGAAAGGTCAAGGGGCTACACCTTC.

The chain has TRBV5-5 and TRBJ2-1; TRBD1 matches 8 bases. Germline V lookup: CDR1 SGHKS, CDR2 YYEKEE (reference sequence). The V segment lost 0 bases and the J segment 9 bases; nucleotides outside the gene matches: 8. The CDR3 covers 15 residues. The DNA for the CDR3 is TGTGCCAGCAGCTTGGTGTCAGGGGGCCTGGGTGAGCAGTTCTTC. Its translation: CASSLVSGGLGEQFF.

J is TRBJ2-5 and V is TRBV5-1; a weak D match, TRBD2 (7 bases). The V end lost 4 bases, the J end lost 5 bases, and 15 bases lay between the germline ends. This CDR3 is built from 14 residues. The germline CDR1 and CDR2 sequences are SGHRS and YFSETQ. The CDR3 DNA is TGCGCCAGCAGCCCGGGGGGACATTCGGAGACCCAGTACTTC. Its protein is CASSPGGHSETQYF.

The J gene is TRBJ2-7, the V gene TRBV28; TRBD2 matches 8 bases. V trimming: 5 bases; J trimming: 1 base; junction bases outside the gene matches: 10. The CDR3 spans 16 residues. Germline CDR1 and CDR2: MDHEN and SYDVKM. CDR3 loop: CASSPRSGGLSYEQYF. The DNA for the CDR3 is TGTGCCAGCAGTCCCAGGAGCGGGGGACTATCCTACGAGCAGTACTTC.

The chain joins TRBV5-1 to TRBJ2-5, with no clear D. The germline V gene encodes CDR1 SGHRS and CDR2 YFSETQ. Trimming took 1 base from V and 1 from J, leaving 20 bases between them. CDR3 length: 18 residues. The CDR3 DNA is TGCGCCAGCAGCTTGTTACCTGGGCGGAGCGACTCCCAAGAGACCCAGTACTTC. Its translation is CASSLLPGRSDSQETQYF.

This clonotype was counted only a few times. The CDR3 coding sequence is TGTGCCAGCAGTCGACTACAGGGGGCAGATACGCAGTATTTT. This translates into CASSRLQGADTQYF. V is TRBV6-2 or TRBV6-3 and J is TRBJ2-3; 8 nucleotides match TRBD1. CDR1 and CDR2 from the germline V gene are MNHEY and SVGEGT. The length of the CDR3 is 14 residues. V gave up 5 bases and J gave up 4 bases; unmatched junction bases: 5.

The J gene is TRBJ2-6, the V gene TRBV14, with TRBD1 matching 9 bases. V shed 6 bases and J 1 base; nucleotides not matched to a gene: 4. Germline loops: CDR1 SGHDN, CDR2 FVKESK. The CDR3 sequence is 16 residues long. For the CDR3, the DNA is TGTGCCAGCAGGAGGACAGGGGATTCTGGGGCCAACGTCCTGACTTTC. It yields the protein CASRRTGDSGANVLTF.

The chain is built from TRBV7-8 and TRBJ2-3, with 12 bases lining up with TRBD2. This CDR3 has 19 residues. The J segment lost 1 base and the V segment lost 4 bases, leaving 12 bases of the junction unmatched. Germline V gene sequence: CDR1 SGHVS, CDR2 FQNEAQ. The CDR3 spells CASSWSRTSGAPGTDTQYF. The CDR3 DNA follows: TGTGCCAGCAGCTGGTCGAGGACTAGCGGGGCACCCGGCACAGATACGCAGTATTTT. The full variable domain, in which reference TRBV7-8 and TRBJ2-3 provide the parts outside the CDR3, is GAGVSQSPRYKVAKRGQDVALRCDPISGHVSLFWYQQALGQGPEFLTYFQNEAQLDKSGLPSDRFFAERPEGSVSTLKIQRTQQEDSAVYLCASSWSRTSGAPGTDTQYFGPGTRLTVL.

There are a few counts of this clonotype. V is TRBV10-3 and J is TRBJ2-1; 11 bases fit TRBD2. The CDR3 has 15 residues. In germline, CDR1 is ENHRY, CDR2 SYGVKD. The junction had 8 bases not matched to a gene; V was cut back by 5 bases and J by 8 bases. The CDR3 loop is CAISSLAGGPDEQFF. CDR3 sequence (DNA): TGTGCCATCAGTTCTTTAGCGGGGGGGCCTGATGAGCAGTTCTTC.

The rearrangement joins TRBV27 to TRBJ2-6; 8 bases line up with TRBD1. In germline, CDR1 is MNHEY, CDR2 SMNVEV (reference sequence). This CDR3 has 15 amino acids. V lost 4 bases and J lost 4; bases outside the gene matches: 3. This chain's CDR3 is CASSSRDRGANVLTF. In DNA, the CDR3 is TGTGCCAGCAGTTCTCGGGACAGGGGGGCCAACGTCCTGACTTTC. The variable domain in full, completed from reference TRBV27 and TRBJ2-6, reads EAQVTQNPRYLITVTGKKLTVTCSQNMNHEYMSWYRQDPGLGLRQIYYSMNVEVTDKGDVPEGYKVSRKEKRNFPLILESPSPNQTSLYFCASSSRDRGANVLTFGAGSRLTVL.

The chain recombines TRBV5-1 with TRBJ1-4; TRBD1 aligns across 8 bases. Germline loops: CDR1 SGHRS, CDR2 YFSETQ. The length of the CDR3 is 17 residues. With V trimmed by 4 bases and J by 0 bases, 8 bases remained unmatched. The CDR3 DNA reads TGCGCCAGCAGCATCGGACAGGGACTAACAACTAATGAAAAACTGTTTTTT. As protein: CASSIGQGLTTNEKLFF. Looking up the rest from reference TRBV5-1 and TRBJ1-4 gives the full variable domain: KAGVTQTPRYLIKTRGQQVTLSCSPISGHRSVSWYQQTPGQGLQFLFEYFSETQRNKGNFPGRFSGRQFSNSRSEMNVSTLELGDSALYLCASSIGQGLTTNEKLFFGSGTQLSVL.

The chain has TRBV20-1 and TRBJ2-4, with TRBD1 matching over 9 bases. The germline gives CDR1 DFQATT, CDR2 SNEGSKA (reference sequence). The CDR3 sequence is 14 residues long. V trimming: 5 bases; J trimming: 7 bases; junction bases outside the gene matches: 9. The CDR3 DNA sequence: TGCAGTGCTCCAACAGGGGGCCGGGGGAACATTCAGTACTTC. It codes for CSAPTGGRGNIQYF.

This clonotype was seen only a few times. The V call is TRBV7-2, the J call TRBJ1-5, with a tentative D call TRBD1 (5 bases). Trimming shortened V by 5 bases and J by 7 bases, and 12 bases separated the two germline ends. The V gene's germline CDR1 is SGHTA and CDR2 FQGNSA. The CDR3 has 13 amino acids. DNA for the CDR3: TGTGCCAGCAGCCCGGACATGTCACAGCCCCAGCATTTT. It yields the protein CASSPDMSQPQHF.

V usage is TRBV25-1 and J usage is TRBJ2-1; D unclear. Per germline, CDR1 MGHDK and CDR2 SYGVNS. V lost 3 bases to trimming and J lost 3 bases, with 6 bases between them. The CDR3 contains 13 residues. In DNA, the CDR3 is TGTGCCAGCAGTGATTCGTACTACAATGAGCAGTTCTTC. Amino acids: CASSDSYYNEQFF.

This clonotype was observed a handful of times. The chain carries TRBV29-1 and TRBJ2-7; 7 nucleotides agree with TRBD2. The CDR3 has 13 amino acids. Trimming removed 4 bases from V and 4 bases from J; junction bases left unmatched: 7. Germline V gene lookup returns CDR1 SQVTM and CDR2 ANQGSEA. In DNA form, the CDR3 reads TGCAGCGTTGGGGGGGGAGGTCCTTACGAGCAGTACTTC. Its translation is CSVGGGGPYEQYF.

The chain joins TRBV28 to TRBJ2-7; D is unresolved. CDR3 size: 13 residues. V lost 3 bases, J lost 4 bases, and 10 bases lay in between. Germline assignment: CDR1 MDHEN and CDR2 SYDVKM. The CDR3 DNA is TGTGCCAGCAGTTTTTTAGGGAATTACGAGCAGTACTTC. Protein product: CASSFLGNYEQYF.

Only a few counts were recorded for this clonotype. The CDR3 DNA sequence: TGTGCCAGCAGCTTAGGTTTTGGACGGGCGATCCAAGAGACCCAGTACTTC. This codes for CASSLGFGRAIQETQYF. This chain links TRBV7-8 with TRBJ2-5; no definite D call. V lost 1 base, J lost 1 base, and 16 bases lay in between. The germline V gene has CDR1 SGHVS and CDR2 FQNEAQ. The CDR3 extends over 17 amino acids.

CDR3 protein: CASNLRTGNNEQFF. CDR3 DNA sequence: TGTGCCAGCAACCTTCGGACAGGGAATAATGAGCAGTTCTTC. V gene TRBV2 combines with J gene TRBJ2-1; 8 bases are shared with TRBD1. V lost 7 bases to trimming and J lost 7 bases; unmatched junction nucleotides: 9. The CDR3 has 14 amino acids. Germline V gene sequence: CDR1 SNHLY, CDR2 FYNNEI. The entire variable domain, with the rest obtained from reference TRBV2 and TRBJ2-1, is as follows: EPEVTQTPSHQVTQMGQEVILRCVPISNHLYFYWYRQILGQKVEFLVSFYNNEISEKSEIFDDQFSVERPDGSNFTLKIRSTKLEDSAMYFCASNLRTGNNEQFFGPGTRLTVL.

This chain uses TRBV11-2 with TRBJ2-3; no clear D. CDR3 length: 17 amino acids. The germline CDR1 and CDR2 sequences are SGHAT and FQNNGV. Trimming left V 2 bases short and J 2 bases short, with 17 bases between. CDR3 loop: CASSLPSGEYPTDTQYF. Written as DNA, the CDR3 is TGTGCCAGCAGCTTACCGTCCGGAGAATATCCCACAGATACGCAGTATTTT.

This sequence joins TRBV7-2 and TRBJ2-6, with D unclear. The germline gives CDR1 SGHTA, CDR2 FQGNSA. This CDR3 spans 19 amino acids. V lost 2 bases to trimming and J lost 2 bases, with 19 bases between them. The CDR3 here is CTSSLLTTSLFAGANVLTF. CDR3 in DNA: TGTACCAGCAGCTTACTAACAACCAGCCTATTCGCTGGGGCCAACGTCCTGACTTTC.

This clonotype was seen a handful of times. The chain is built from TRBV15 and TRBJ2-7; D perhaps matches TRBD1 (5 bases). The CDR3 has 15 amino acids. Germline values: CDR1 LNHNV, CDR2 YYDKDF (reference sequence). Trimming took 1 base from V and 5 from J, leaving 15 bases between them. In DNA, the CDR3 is TGTGCCACCAGCAGAGGGACATCCAGCCCCCACGAGCAGTACTTC. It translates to CATSRGTSSPHEQYF.

The CDR3 DNA sequence: TGTGCCAGCACCATAATATGGGCTAGCGGGGGGTTTTCCCATGAGCAGTTCTTC. As protein: CASTIIWASGGFSHEQFF. The chain couples TRBV2 to TRBJ2-1, with 11 bases identical to TRBD2. The CDR3 has 18 amino acids. V shed 7 bases, J shed 8 bases, and the junction held 19 bases outside the gene matches. Germline V gene lookup returns CDR1 SNHLY and CDR2 FYNNEI.

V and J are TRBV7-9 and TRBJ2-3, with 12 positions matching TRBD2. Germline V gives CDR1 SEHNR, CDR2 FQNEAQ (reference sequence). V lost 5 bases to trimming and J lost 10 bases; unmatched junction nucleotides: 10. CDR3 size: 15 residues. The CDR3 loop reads CASSRTSGMQGSQYF. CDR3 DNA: TGTGCCAGCAGCCGGACTAGCGGGATGCAAGGTTCGCAGTATTTT.

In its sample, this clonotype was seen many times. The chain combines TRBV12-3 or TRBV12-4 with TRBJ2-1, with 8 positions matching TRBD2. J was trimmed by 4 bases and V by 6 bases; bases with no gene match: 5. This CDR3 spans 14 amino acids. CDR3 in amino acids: CASSGTRVYNEQFF. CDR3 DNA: TGTGCCAGCAGCGGGACTAGAGTGTACAATGAGCAGTTCTTC.